The clone carrying this T cell receptor beta chain was picked up a small number of times. TCRdb used MiXCR to reprocess the PCR reads, holding one entry per CDR3 protein. The sample includes 9,000 to 13,000 distinct CDR3 sequences, roughly 53% of them seen just once. Germline lookup yields CDR1 SGHVS and CDR2 FNYEAQ. Between the trimmed V and J ends, which lost 0 bases and 5 bases, there was a span of 14 bases. The CDR3 has 16 amino acids. The source of the sample is a study of tumor-infiltrating lymphocytes in oesophageal squamous cell carcinoma. V is TRBV7-6 and J is TRBJ2-1, with D possibly matching TRBD2 (5 bases). The receptor was isolated from a female donor with esophageal squamous cell carcinoma. Material for sequencing was esophageal tumor tissue. The CDR3 coding sequence is TGTGCCAGCAGCTTAGCTTTCCGTCGTAGCGACAATGAGCAGTTCTTC. Amino acids: CASSLAFRRSDNEQFF.